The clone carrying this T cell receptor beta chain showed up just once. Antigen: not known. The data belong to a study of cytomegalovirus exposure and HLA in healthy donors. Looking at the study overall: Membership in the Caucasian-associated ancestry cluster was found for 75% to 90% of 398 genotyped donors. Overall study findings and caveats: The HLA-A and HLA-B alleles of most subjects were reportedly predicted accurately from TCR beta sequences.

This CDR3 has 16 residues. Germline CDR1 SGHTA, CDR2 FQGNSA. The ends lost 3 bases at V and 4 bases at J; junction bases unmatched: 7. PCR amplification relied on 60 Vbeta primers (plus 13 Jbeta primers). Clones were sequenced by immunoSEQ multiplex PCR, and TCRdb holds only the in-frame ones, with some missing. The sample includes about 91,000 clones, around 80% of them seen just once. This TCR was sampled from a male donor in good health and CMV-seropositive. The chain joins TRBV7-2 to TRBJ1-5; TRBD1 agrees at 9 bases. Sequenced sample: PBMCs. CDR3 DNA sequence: TGTGCCAGCAGCTTGGGACAGGGTAGATTGAATCAGCCCCAGCATTTT. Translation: CASSLGQGRLNQPQHF.